A single sample is the source of the 13 T cell receptor beta chains below, sequenced in a study of shared clonotypes between healthy human individuals. It was CD45RO-negative cells, positively selected for CCR7, that made up naive CD8 cells, with terminally differentiated effector memory CD45RA+ cells excluded. The table came from immunoSEQ multiplex PCR; TCRdb's copy has only in-frame clones and leaves some out. The table has hundreds of thousands of clones, 92% seen once; the top ten hold approximately 22%. The sequenced sample was naive CD8+ T cells sorted from blood. Receptors were obtained from a man aged 25-40 years in good health.

This chain connects TRBV7-2 to TRBJ2-5; D unclear. The CDR3 spans 13 residues. The V gene's germline CDR1 is SGHTA and CDR2 FQGNSA. The V and J ends lost 2 bases and 5 bases respectively, with 9 bases between them. CDR3 amino acids: CASSLQDWETQYF. The CDR3 DNA sequence: TGTGCCAGCAGCTTACAAGACTGGGAGACCCAGTACTTC.

This sequence joins TRBV6-1 and TRBJ2-4; TRBD1 might be the D (6 bases). Germline V gene lookup returns CDR1 MNHNS and CDR2 SASEGT. The CDR3 runs 15 residues. With 3 bases removed from V and 0 bases from J, the gap between germline ends came to 9 bases. In DNA form, the CDR3 reads TGTGCCAGCAGTGACAGGGGCCTAGCCAAAAACATTCAGTACTTC. Translating gives CASSDRGLAKNIQYF.

The count of this clone is one. The V and J genes are TRBV9 and TRBJ2-2; 7 positions agree with TRBD1. Trimming removed 6 bases from V and 2 bases from J; junction bases left unmatched: 4. The CDR3 has 14 amino acids. From germline, CDR1 is SGDLS and CDR2 YYNGEE. CDR3 residues: CASTNRGNTGELFF. The CDR3 DNA sequence: TGTGCCAGCACTAACAGGGGTAACACCGGGGAGCTGTTTTTT.

The V call is TRBV6-5, the J call TRBJ2-1; 10 bases match TRBD1. Germline CDR1 MNHEY, CDR2 SVGAGI. This CDR3 region has 15 residues. The trim removed 4 bases at V and 4 bases at J, leaving 4 bases unmatched. The DNA of the CDR3 is TGTGCCAGCAGTTGGCGACAGGGGGCTTACAATGAGCAGTTCTTC. Its protein is CASSWRQGAYNEQFF.

This rearrangement joins TRBV7-9 to TRBJ1-1; D is perhaps TRBD1 (6 bases). Germline values: CDR1 SEHNR, CDR2 FQNEAQ (reference sequence). The CDR3 has 15 residues. The germline V and J ends were trimmed by 1 base and 4 bases, with 13 bases remaining between them. CDR3 nucleotides: TGTGCCAGCAGCTTAGTGGGTGGAGGGGGCACTGAAGCTTTCTTT. Residues: CASSLVGGGGTEAFF.

The CDR3 DNA reads as TGTGCCCAGCAGACGCGGAGCACAGATACGCAGTATTTT. Encoded protein: CAQQTRSTDTQYF. The V call is TRBV27, the J call TRBJ2-3; D gene uncertain. The CDR3 sequence is 13 residues long. Trimming removed 11 bases at V and 0 bases at J, with 12 bases between. From germline, CDR1 is MNHEY and CDR2 SMNVEV (reference sequence).

The table lists this clone with a count of one. The rearrangement uses TRBV11-3 and TRBJ2-1, with TRBD1 matching over 9 bases. Germline V CDR1 and CDR2: SGHNT, YENEEA. The CDR3 totals 16 residues. V lost 5 bases and J lost 7; bases outside the gene matches: 12. CDR3 nucleotides: TGTGCCAGCAGCCCGTATGCCGGGACAGGGATAAATGAGCAGTTCTTC. It yields the protein CASSPYAGTGINEQFF.

The chain uses TRBV5-6 and TRBJ2-7; the D gene is possibly TRBD2 (5 bases). From germline, CDR1 is SGHDT and CDR2 YYEEEE. V was clipped by 0 bases and J by 3 bases, with 19 bases between them. The CDR3 runs 17 residues. CDR3 sequence (DNA): TGTGCCAGCAGCTTGGGCGCGACTACTTTCAACAGCTACGAGCAGTACTTC. Residues: CASSLGATTFNSYEQYF.

This clone showed up just once. The rearrangement joins TRBV5-6 to TRBJ1-5; a possible D gene is TRBD1 (5 bases). The CDR3 is 16 amino acids. V shed 0 bases and J shed 4 bases, with 14 bases lying between them. The germline CDR1 and CDR2 sequences are SGHDT and YYEEEE. For the CDR3, the DNA is TGTGCCAGCAGCTTGGCGGGGACGGGAGGGAATCAGCCCCAGCATTTT. Protein product: CASSLAGTGGNQPQHF.

The V gene is TRBV10-3, the J gene TRBJ2-5, with a possible D match to TRBD1 (5 bases). The CDR3 loop spans 16 amino acids. The germline V and J ends were trimmed by 5 bases and 2 bases, with 18 bases remaining between them. Germline V gene sequence: CDR1 ENHRY, CDR2 SYGVKD. In DNA form, the CDR3 reads TGTGCCATCAGTCACGCCCAGACAGCCGATCAAGAGACCCAGTACTTC. Translation: CAISHAQTADQETQYF.

This sequence joins TRBV7-6 and TRBJ2-7; D call uncertain. Germline-derived CDR1 and CDR2 are SGHVS and FNYEAQ. This CDR3 spans 13 amino acids. V dropped 1 base and J dropped 2 bases, with 6 bases sitting between them. The CDR3 sequence: CASSLEETYEQYF. CDR3 DNA: TGTGCCAGCAGCTTAGAGGAAACCTACGAGCAGTACTTC.

With regard to this clone: In the same sample, other DNA sequences code for this CDR3. The chain carries TRBV7-2 and TRBJ2-7, with a possible D match to TRBD1 (5 bases). The CDR3 is 12 amino acids. Trimming cost V 2 bases and J 3 bases, with 5 bases left between them. Looked up from germline, CDR1 is SGHTA and CDR2 is FQGNSA. For the CDR3, the DNA is TGTGCCAGCAGCTTACAGGGCTACGAGCAGTACTTC. This translates into CASSLQGYEQYF.

The chain employs TRBV4-1 and TRBJ2-3, with TRBD2 identical over 8 bases. The trim removed 4 bases at V and 5 bases at J, leaving 8 bases unmatched. The CDR3 covers 15 residues. Per the germline V gene, CDR1 is MGHRA and CDR2 is YSYEKL. The CDR3 region is CASSPSGSDRDTQYF. The CDR3 DNA is TGCGCCAGCAGCCCGAGCGGGAGCGATAGAGATACGCAGTATTTT.